The T cell receptor beta chain under discussion was sequenced for a study of response to subunit inactivated influenza vaccine. V dropped 5 bases and J dropped 4 bases, with 15 bases sitting between them. The length of the CDR3 is 15 residues. The germline gives CDR1 DFQATT, CDR2 SNEGSKA (reference sequence). Notes on the study in general: Few new T cells, the authors suggested, are recruited by each seasonal influenza vaccination.

TCRdb passed the RT-PCR reads through MiXCR, listing each CDR3 protein once. The sample includes a few hundred thousand distinct CDR3 sequences, approximately 12% of them seen just once. This clonotype was counted between two and nine times. Its antigen is undetermined. This rearrangement joins TRBV20-1 to TRBJ1-6; D call uncertain. The receptor was isolated from a middle-aged man who received an inactivated influenza vaccine. The source material was non-naive T cells sorted from PBMCs, sampled around two weeks before vaccination. In nucleotides, the CDR3 is TGCAGTGCTGGCAACCCCGACACATATAATTCACCCCTCCACTTT. Protein sequence: CSAGNPDTYNSPLHF.